This entry features one T cell receptor (beta chain) sequence. These data originate in a study of T-cell memory formation after mild COVID-19. TCRdb passed the 5' RACE reads through MiXCR, listing each CDR3 protein once. Of around 200,000 distinct CDR3 sequences listed, 15% to 20% were seen once; the top ten hold 3.9%. This CDR3 contains 14 residues. Trimming left V 0 bases short and J 0 bases short, with 6 bases between. The germline V gene has CDR1 SGHRS and CDR2 YFSETQ. This TCR was sampled from a man younger than 35 who had mild COVID-19 (a few samples of this study predate the infection). Cell type and time point are not known. The specimen was PBMCs or a T cell subset sorted from them (not recorded which). The chain joins TRBV5-1 to TRBJ1-1; unclear D gene. The CDR3 reads CASSLAALNTEAFF. CDR3 DNA: TGCGCCAGCAGCTTGGCTGCTTTGAACACTGAAGCTTTCTTT.